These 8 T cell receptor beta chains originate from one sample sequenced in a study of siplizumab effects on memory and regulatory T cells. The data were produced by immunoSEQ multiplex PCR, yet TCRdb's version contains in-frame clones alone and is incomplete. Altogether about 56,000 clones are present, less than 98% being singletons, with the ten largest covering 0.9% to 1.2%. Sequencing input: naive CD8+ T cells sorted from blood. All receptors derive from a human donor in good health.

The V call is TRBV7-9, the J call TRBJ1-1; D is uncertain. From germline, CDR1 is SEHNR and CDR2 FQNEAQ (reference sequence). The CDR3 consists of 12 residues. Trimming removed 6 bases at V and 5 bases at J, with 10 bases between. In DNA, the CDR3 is TGTGCCAGCAGACGAGGTCATACTGAAGCTTTCTTT. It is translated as CASRRGHTEAFF.

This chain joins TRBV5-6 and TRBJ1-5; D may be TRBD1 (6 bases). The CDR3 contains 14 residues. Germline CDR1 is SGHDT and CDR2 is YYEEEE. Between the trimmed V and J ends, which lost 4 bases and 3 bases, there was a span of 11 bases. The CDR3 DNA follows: TGTGCCAGCAGCCAAACAGGGTACAATCAGCCCCAGCATTTT. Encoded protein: CASSQTGYNQPQHF. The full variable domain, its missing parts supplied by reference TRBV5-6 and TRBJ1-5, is DAGVTQSPTHLIKTRGQQVTLRCSPKSGHDTVSWYQQALGQGPQFIFQYYEEEERQRGNFPDRFSGHQFPNYSSELNVNALLLGDSALYLCASSQTGYNQPQHFGDGTRLSIL.

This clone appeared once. In DNA form, the CDR3 reads TGTGCCAGCAGTGATCGAGGTGGCAATCAGCCCCAGCATTTT. Translated: CASSDRGGNQPQHF. This chain links TRBV27 with TRBJ1-5; D ambiguous. Trimming left V 5 bases short and J 2 bases short, with 10 bases between. Germline assignment: CDR1 MNHEY and CDR2 SMNVEV (reference sequence). The CDR3 consists of 14 residues.

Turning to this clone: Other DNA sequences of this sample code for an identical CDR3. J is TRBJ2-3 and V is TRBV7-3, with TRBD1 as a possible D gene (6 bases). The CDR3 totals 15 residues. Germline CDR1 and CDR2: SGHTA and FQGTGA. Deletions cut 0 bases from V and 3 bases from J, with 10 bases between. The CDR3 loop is CASSLTGGGTDTQYF. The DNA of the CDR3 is TGTGCCAGCAGCTTAACTGGGGGCGGGACAGATACGCAGTATTTT.

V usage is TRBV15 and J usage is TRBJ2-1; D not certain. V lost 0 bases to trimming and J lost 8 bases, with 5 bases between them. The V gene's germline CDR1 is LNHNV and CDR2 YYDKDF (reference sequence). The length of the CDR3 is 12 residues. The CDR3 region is CATSRDLYEQFF. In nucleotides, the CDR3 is TGTGCCACCAGCAGAGATCTATATGAGCAGTTCTTC. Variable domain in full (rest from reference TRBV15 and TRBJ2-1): DAMVIQNPRYQVTQFGKPVTLSCSQTLNHNVMYWYQQKSSQAPKLLFHYYDKDFNNEADTPDNFQSRRPNTSFCFLDIRSPGLGDTAMYLCATSRDLYEQFFGPGTRLTVL.

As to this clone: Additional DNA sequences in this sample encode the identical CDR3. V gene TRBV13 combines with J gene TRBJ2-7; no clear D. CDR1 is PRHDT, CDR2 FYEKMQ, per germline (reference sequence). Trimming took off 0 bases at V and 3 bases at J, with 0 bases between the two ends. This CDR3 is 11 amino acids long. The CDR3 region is CASSLGYEQYF. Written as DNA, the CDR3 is TGTGCCAGCAGCTTAGGCTACGAGCAGTACTTC.

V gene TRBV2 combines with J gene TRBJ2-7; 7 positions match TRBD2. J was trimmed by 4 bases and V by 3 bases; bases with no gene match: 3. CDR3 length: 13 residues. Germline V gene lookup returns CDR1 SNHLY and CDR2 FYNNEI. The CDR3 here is CASSDGGSYEQYF. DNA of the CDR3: TGTGCCAGCAGTGATGGCGGGAGTTACGAGCAGTACTTC.

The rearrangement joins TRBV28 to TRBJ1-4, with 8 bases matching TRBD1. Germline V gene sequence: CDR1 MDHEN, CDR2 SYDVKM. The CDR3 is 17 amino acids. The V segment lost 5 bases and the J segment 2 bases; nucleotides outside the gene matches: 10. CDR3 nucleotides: TGTGCCAGCAGTCCCTTGGACAGGGTAGGGACTAATGAAAAACTGTTTTTT. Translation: CASSPLDRVGTNEKLFF.